The 26 T cell receptor beta chains below come from one sample, sequenced in a study of molecular identifiers for immune sequencing clone quantification. TCRdb reprocessed the PCR reads with MiXCR, giving one entry per CDR3 protein. The data contain about 510,000 distinct CDR3 sequences, 20% to 25% of them singletons. The specimen sequenced was naive CD8+ T cells from blood, with Jurkat cell RNA spiked in. Subset described: FACS-sorted CD8+CD4-CCR7+CD45RA+ naive T cells. These receptors originate from a human donor in good health. Some libraries in this study had Jurkat cell RNA spiked in.

This clonotype has ten or more counts. This chain links TRBV27 with TRBJ2-1, with 7 bases fitting TRBD2. V shed 6 bases, J shed 4 bases, and the junction held 3 bases outside the gene matches. Germline V gives CDR1 MNHEY, CDR2 SMNVEV (reference sequence). The length of the CDR3 is 13 residues. CDR3 in amino acids: CASRREGYNEQFF. In nucleotides, the CDR3 is TGTGCCAGCAGGAGGGAGGGGTACAATGAGCAGTTCTTC.

As regards this clonotype: A much larger clone sits a single nucleotide away, making a read error possible. This chain links TRBV7-9 with TRBJ2-2; D uncertain. Germline V gives CDR1 SEHNR, CDR2 FQNEAQ (reference sequence). The CDR3 consists of 11 residues. CDR3 in DNA: TGTGCCGGCAGCACGGCCGGGGAGCTGTTTTTT. Translated, it gives CAGSTAGELFF.

This clonotype was recorded a few times. The rearrangement joins TRBV5-6 to TRBJ2-5, with 8 nucleotides matching TRBD2. The V gene end was trimmed by 0 bases and the J gene end by 4 bases; junction bases not matched to a gene: 8. Looked up from germline, CDR1 is SGHDT and CDR2 is YYEEEE. This CDR3 contains 16 residues. Here the CDR3 reads CASSLASGGPRETQYF. The CDR3 nucleotides read TGTGCCAGCAGCTTGGCATCGGGGGGGCCTCGAGAGACCCAGTACTTC.

Of note for this clonotype: It may be a read error: a sequence one base away is much more abundant. The chain joins TRBV30 to TRBJ2-1; unclear D gene. CDR1 and CDR2 from the germline V gene are GTSNPN and SVGIG (reference sequence). The CDR3 extends over 12 amino acids. Trimming took off 0 bases at V and 6 bases at J, with 6 bases between the two ends. The CDR3 nucleotides are TGTGCCTGGAGTGTACTCGGCAATGAGCAGTTCTTC. Encoded protein: CAWSVLGNEQFF.

A word on this clonotype: A much larger clone sits a single nucleotide away, making a read error possible. V gene TRBV5-3 combines with J gene TRBJ2-7; 7 bases align to TRBD2. TRBV5-3 is reported as an ORF; its role is uncertain. The CDR3 is 16 residues long. V trimming: 8 bases; J trimming: 6 bases; junction bases outside the gene matches: 20. CDR3 in DNA: TGTGCCAGCAGCAAGCGGGGACCGCTCACAGCCTGCGAGCAGTACTTC. Its translation: CASSKRGPLTACEQYF.

This clonotype was found a few times. This rearrangement joins TRBV7-2 to TRBJ1-3, with no clear D. V lost 3 bases and J 6 bases, leaving 24 bases between the germline ends. The CDR3 has 18 residues. Per germline, CDR1 SGHTA and CDR2 FQGNSA. CDR3 region: CASSFFIDGSRSANTIYF. CDR3 DNA: TGTGCCAGCAGCTTCTTTATCGACGGTTCTCGCTCCGCAAACACCATATATTTT. The full variable domain, in which reference TRBV7-2 and TRBJ1-3 provide the parts outside the CDR3, is GAGVSQSPSNKVTEKGKDVELRCDPISGHTALYWYRQSLGQGLEFLIYFQGNSAPDKSGLPSDRFSAERTGGSVSTLTIQRTQQEDSAVYLCASSFFIDGSRSANTIYFGEGSWLTVV.

The chain has TRBV7-9 and TRBJ1-1; no firm D call. The CDR3 contains 12 residues. The V gene lost 10 bases and the J gene lost 3 bases, with 12 bases spanning the gap. Germline values: CDR1 SEHNR, CDR2 FQNEAQ (reference sequence). CDR3 in amino acids: CATCDFHTEAFF. Written as DNA, the CDR3 is TGTGCCACCTGTGATTTTCACACTGAAGCTTTCTTT.

This clonotype showed up just a few times. The chain links TRBV4-1 to TRBJ1-5, with D unresolved. V dropped 2 bases and J dropped 2 bases, with 10 bases sitting between them. The CDR3 consists of 15 residues. The germline V gene encodes CDR1 MGHRA and CDR2 YSYEKL. This chain's CDR3 is CASSQRWAGNQPQHF. CDR3 nucleotides: TGCGCCAGCAGCCAAAGGTGGGCAGGCAATCAGCCCCAGCATTTT.

On this clonotype: Possible read error: a much larger clone is one base away. The chain links TRBV4-1 to TRBJ2-2; TRBD2 matches 8 bases. The CDR3 contains 17 residues. Germline V CDR1 and CDR2: MGHRA, YSYEKL. Written as DNA, the CDR3 is TGCGCCAGCAGCCAGCCGCTCGGACTAGCTGGCACCGGGGAGCTGGTTTTT. As protein: CASSQPLGLAGTGELVF.

This chain uses TRBV6-2 or TRBV6-3 with TRBJ2-1; TRBD1 might be the D (5 bases). With 0 bases removed from V and 4 bases from J, the gap between germline ends came to 7 bases. Germline CDR1 and CDR2: MNHEY and SVGEGT. This CDR3 region has 14 residues. CDR3 DNA sequence: TGTGCCAGCAGTTACTCGACAGCTTACAATGAGCAGTTCTTC. As protein: CASSYSTAYNEQFF.

This clonotype has at least ten counts. The V and J genes are TRBV29-1 and TRBJ2-7; no firm D call. The germline gives CDR1 SQVTM, CDR2 ANQGSEA. V was shortened by 0 bases and J by 7 bases, with 16 bases between the two germline ends. There are 14 residues in the CDR3. CDR3 residues: CSVEDAQAYGEQYF. The CDR3 nucleotides read TGCAGCGTTGAAGATGCGCAGGCGTACGGGGAGCAGTACTTC.

This clonotype was detected many times. Here the CDR3 DNA reads TGTGCCAGTACGAAACTAGCGGGACGCACCGGGGAGCTGTTTTTT. Its translation: CASTKLAGRTGELFF. J is TRBJ2-2 and V is TRBV19, with 10 bases identical to TRBD2. This CDR3 spans 15 amino acids. The V segment lost 7 bases and the J segment 4 bases; nucleotides outside the gene matches: 6. Germline V gene lookup returns CDR1 LNHDA and CDR2 SQIVND (reference sequence). The full variable domain, completed using reference TRBV19 and TRBJ2-2, is DGGITQSPKYLFRKEGQNVTLSCEQNLNHDAMYWYRQDPGQGLRLIYYSQIVNDFQKGDIAEGYSVSREKKESFPLTVTSAQKNPTAFYLCASTKLAGRTGELFFGEGSRLTVL.

Notes on this clonotype: With a much larger clone just one base away, this may be a read error. Likely a read error: the CDR3 ends without its conserved phenylalanine or tryptophan. This rearrangement joins TRBV5-1 to TRBJ2-3; 7 bases agree with TRBD2. The V segment lost 1 base and the J segment 3 bases; nucleotides outside the gene matches: 5. The germline CDR1 and CDR2 sequences are SGHRS and YFSETQ. CDR3 size: 15 residues. Here the CDR3 DNA reads TGCGCCAGCAGCTTGTATAGCGGGTCTACAGATACGCAGTATTCT. Its protein product is CASSLYSGSTDTQYS.

This clonotype was observed a handful of times. V usage is TRBV12-3 or TRBV12-4 and J usage is TRBJ1-4; 9 positions match TRBD1. The V and J ends lost 5 bases and 3 bases, in that order; junction bases with no gene match: 4. This CDR3 is built from 15 residues. CDR3 coding DNA: TGTGCCAGCAGTCCCCGGACAGGGGCTAATGAAAAACTGTTTTTT. It yields the protein CASSPRTGANEKLFF.

V gene TRBV7-9 combines with J gene TRBJ2-2, with a weak D call TRBD1 (6 bases). The CDR3 has 18 amino acids. CDR1 and CDR2 from the germline V gene are SEHNR and FQNEAQ (reference sequence). V was pared by 6 bases and J by 7 bases, with 27 bases between. CDR3 sequence: CASSGGPGLDEAGGELFF. The DNA of the CDR3 is TGTGCCAGCAGTGGGGGCCCGGGGCTGGACGAGGCTGGCGGGGAGCTGTTTTTT.

This CDR3 is CASTLGGPVEGGDTQYF. The DNA for the CDR3 is TGTGCCAGCACCCTAGGCGGGCCTGTTGAGGGTGGAGATACGCAGTATTTT. The J gene is TRBJ2-3, the V gene TRBV21-1; the table's D call TRBD2 went unverified against the DNA. TRBV21-1 constitutes a pseudogene. This CDR3 contains 17 residues.

This clonotype was detected a few times. The chain links TRBV4-3 to TRBJ2-7, with a weak D call TRBD2 (6 bases). Germline assignment: CDR1 LGHNA and CDR2 YSLEER. V gave up 2 bases and J gave up 3 bases, with 17 bases separating them. The CDR3 contains 16 residues. The CDR3 protein is CASSQSRATGVYEQYF. The CDR3 DNA sequence: TGCGCCAGCAGCCAATCACGCGCGACGGGGGTCTACGAGCAGTACTTC.

J is TRBJ1-2 and V is TRBV4-1; D may be TRBD1 (6 bases). V was trimmed by 1 base and J by 2 bases, leaving 11 bases between them. Germline V lookup: CDR1 MGHRA, CDR2 YSYEKL. CDR3 length: 15 residues. Here the CDR3 reads CASSQVGGGNYGYTF. CDR3 DNA: TGCGCCAGCAGCCAAGTTGGAGGGGGAAACTATGGCTACACCTTC.

This clonotype was picked up a small number of times. The CDR3 DNA reads as TGTGCCACCAGTGAAGGGCAGTACTATGGCTACACCTTC. Translated: CATSEGQYYGYTF. This chain joins TRBV24-1 and TRBJ1-2; D unresolved. Deletions cut 4 bases from V and 3 bases from J, with 8 bases between. The CDR3 runs to 13 residues. Germline assignment: CDR1 KGHDR and CDR2 SFDVKD.

Many counts were recorded for this clonotype. The chain has TRBV12-3 or TRBV12-4 and TRBJ2-7; possible D gene TRBD2, 6 bases. Trimming stripped 6 bases from V and 7 bases from J, with 13 bases between. CDR3 length: 12 amino acids. The CDR3 DNA is TGTGCCAGCAGAGTTGGAGGGGAAGAGCAGTACTTC. This codes for CASRVGGEEQYF.

This clonotype was recorded a few times. The chain is built from TRBV6-1 and TRBJ1-1; D is uncertain. Germline loops: CDR1 MNHNS, CDR2 SASEGT. V lost 4 bases, J lost 8 bases, and 17 bases lay in between. The CDR3 extends over 14 amino acids. DNA of the CDR3: TGTGCCAGCAGTGCGAGAAGAGAAACCTTCGAAGCTTTCTTT. Encoded protein: CASSARRETFEAFF.

The sample holds many counts of this clonotype. CDR3 DNA: TGTGCCAGCAGCCGTAGTAGTATCGGCACCGGGGAGCTGTTTTTT. It specifies CASSRSSIGTGELFF. The chain uses TRBV7-9 and TRBJ2-2; no definite D call. CDR1 is SEHNR and CDR2 is FQNEAQ in the germline V gene (reference sequence). Trimming stripped 5 bases from V and 4 bases from J, with 14 bases between. This CDR3 region has 15 residues.

For this clonotype: Being one base from a much bigger clone, this may be a read error. This chain uses TRBV20-1 with TRBJ2-7; D gene ambiguous. V was shortened by 5 bases and J by 0 bases, with 11 bases between the two germline ends. This CDR3 is 13 amino acids long. Germline assignment: CDR1 DFQATT and CDR2 SNEGSKA (reference sequence). CDR3 residues: CSALNTDSYEQYF. CDR3 nucleotide sequence: TGCAGTGCTCTAAACACAGACTCCTACGAGCAGTACTTC.

This clonotype was observed many times. The chain uses TRBV20-1 and TRBJ1-1; D is ambiguous. The CDR3 has 10 residues. Germline V gene lookup returns CDR1 DFQATT and CDR2 SNEGSKA (reference sequence). The CDR3 DNA sequence: TGCAGGGGTGGATTCACTGAAGCTTTCTTT. It codes for CRGGFTEAFF.

This clonotype was counted between two and nine times. The rearrangement uses TRBV29-1 and TRBJ1-3; 11 positions match TRBD1. This CDR3 comprises 14 residues. The ends lost 8 bases at V and 3 bases at J; junction bases unmatched: 6. Germline V lookup: CDR1 SQVTM, CDR2 ANQGSEA. The CDR3 protein is CSIRDRGFGNTIYF. As DNA, the CDR3 is TGCAGCATCCGGGACAGGGGGTTTGGAAACACCATATATTTT.

This clonotype was seen many times. This sequence joins TRBV28 and TRBJ2-3; TRBD1 aligns across 8 bases. The J segment lost 6 bases and the V segment lost 5 bases, leaving 7 bases of the junction unmatched. The germline V gene has CDR1 MDHEN and CDR2 SYDVKM. The CDR3 has 14 amino acids. CDR3 amino acids: CASSLQGGFDTQYF. CDR3 sequence (DNA): TGTGCCAGCAGTCTACAGGGGGGATTCGATACGCAGTATTTT.